This is a list of T cell receptor beta chains from one sample in a study of blood T cell repertoires in COVID-19. Using immunoSEQ multiplex PCR, the repertoire was profiled, and TCRdb retains in-frame clones only, with some absent. The repertoire holds some 400,000 clones, with more than 75% as singletons. The sequencing input was peripheral blood. All receptors come from a woman aged 30 to 39 with COVID-19, enrolled during active disease. Both conserved end residues are part of each CDR3. A D gene is named only where the DNA matches it firmly. Some rows have no size entry. The others give once, few or many, or a class for an expanded clone.

TRBJ1-4 | TRBV19 | - | - | TGTGCCAGTAGTCCTATTCATAATGAAAAACTGTTTTTT | CASSPIHNEKLFF
TRBJ1-4 | TRBV5-1 | - | - | TGCGCCAGCAGCTTGGGTTCTGCAGGGAATGAAAAACTGTTTTTT | CASSLGSAGNEKLFF
TRBJ2-7 | TRBV7-9 | few | - | TGTGCCAGCAGCTTACATGGTGACACCAGCTACGAGCAGTACTTC | CASSLHGDTSYEQYF
TRBJ2-1 | TRBV5-4 | - | TRBD1 | TGTGCCAGCAGCTTGGACAGGGGTGAATACAATGAGCAGTTCTTC | CASSLDRGEYNEQFF
TRBJ2-1 | TRBV6-1 | - | - | TGTGCCAGCAGTCCGACCGTTCCGGGCTACAATGAGCAGTTCTTC | CASSPTVPGYNEQFF
TRBJ2-7 | TRBV3-1/TRBV3-2 | - | - | TGTGCCAGCAGCCAGAAAGCCAGGACAGGGAGGGACGAGCAGTACTTC | CASSQKARTGRDEQYF
TRBJ2-7 | TRBV6-6 | - | TRBD1 | TGTGCCAGCAGTTCACATGGACAGGGGGAGCAGTACTTC | CASSSHGQGEQYF
TRBJ1-5 | TRBV7-9 | - | - | TGTGCCAGCAGCAATACAGAGCAGCCCCAGCATTTT | CASSNTEQPQHF
TRBJ2-5 | TRBV7-9 | - | TRBD2 | TGTGCCAGCAGATCGACTAGCGGGGCTCAGGAGACCCAGTACTTC | CASRSTSGAQETQYF
TRBJ2-3 | TRBV29-1 | - | - | TGCAGCGTTCTGTCTGCAGATACGCAGTATTTT | CSVLSADTQYF
TRBJ1-4 | TRBV29-1 | - | - | TGCAGCGAAGGGCCAGGGTCTGGTGAAAAACTGTTTTTT | CSEGPGSGEKLFF
TRBJ1-2 | TRBV19 | - | - | TGTGCCAGCACTCGACGTGTGAGGGTAGACTATGGCTACACCTTC | CASTRRVRVDYGYTF
TRBJ2-7 | TRBV5-6 | - | - | TGTGCCAGCAGCATCGACAGGTACGAGCAGTACTTC | CASSIDRYEQYF
TRBJ2-2 | TRBV19 | few | TRBD2 | TGTGCCAGTACGGGGTTAGCGGGATCCGGGGAGCTGTTTTTT | CASTGLAGSGELFF
TRBJ2-7 | TRBV30 | - | - | TGTGCCTGGACTATAGGGCAGGGGATTTACGAGCAGTACTTC | CAWTIGQGIYEQYF
TRBJ1-2 | TRBV19 | - | TRBD1 | TGTGCCAGTAGAACCCCCGGACAGGGGGTGTATGGCTACACCTTC | CASRTPGQGVYGYTF
TRBJ2-1 | TRBV6-5 | - | TRBD1 | TGTGCCAGCAGTTACTCTAGGGGGCTCGGTGAGCAGTTCTTC | CASSYSRGLGEQFF
TRBJ2-7 | TRBV9 | - | - | TGTGCCAGCAGCGTTAGCGCGGGGGAGCAGTACTTC | CASSVSAGEQYF
TRBJ1-4 | TRBV6-4 | - | TRBD1 | TGTGCCAGCAGTAGGGACAGTAATGAAAAACTGTTTTTT | CASSRDSNEKLFF
TRBJ2-7 | TRBV18 | - | - | TGTGCCAGCTCACCCCGACCCGGGGGGACAGGCTACGAGCAGTACTTC | CASSPRPGGTGYEQYF
TRBJ1-1 | TRBV14 | - | - | TGTGCCAGCAGTCTTTTCCCGGGACACGAAGCTTTCTTT | CASSLFPGHEAFF
TRBJ2-2 | TRBV28 | - | - | TGTGCCAGCAGGATTAGGCAGGTGAACACCGGGGAGCTGTTTTTT | CASRIRQVNTGELFF
TRBJ2-3 | TRBV29-1 | - | - | TGCAGCACGAGGGAATCAACCACAGATACGCAGTATTTT | CSTRESTTDTQYF
TRBJ2-7 | TRBV28 | - | TRBD1 | TGTGCCAGCAGTGGCAACGACAGGGCACCCTACGAGCAGTACTTC | CASSGNDRAPYEQYF
TRBJ2-3 | TRBV5-4 | - | TRBD2 | TGTGCCAGCAGCCTACTAGCGGGGATCACAGATACGCAGTATTTT | CASSLLAGITDTQYF
TRBJ2-1 | TRBV18 | - | - | TGTGCCAGCTCACCCGGAAGGGGCAGGGGCCTAGGCAATGAGCAGTTCTTC | CASSPGRGRGLGNEQFF
TRBJ2-7 | TRBV28 | - | - | TGTGCCAGCAGTTCGTCCTACGAGCAGTACTTC | CASSSSYEQYF
TRBJ1-3 | TRBV28 | once | TRBD1 | TGTGCCAGCACCCTCACAGGGGGATTTGGAAACACCATATATTTT | CASTLTGGFGNTIYF
TRBJ1-2 | TRBV4-1 | - | - | TGCCCCAGCAGCCGAGGGGGGGTCGTCGGGGCCAGCCGCTACACCTTC | CPSSRGGVVGASRYTF
TRBJ1-5 | TRBV19 | - | - | TGTGCCAGTAGCCGGGAGGGGAGGAATCAGCCCCAGCATTTT | CASSREGRNQPQHF
TRBJ1-1 | TRBV19 | - | - | TGTGCCAGTAGTACCCCGTCGTCGAACACTGAAGCTTTCTTT | CASSTPSSNTEAFF
TRBJ2-1 | TRBV24-1 | few | TRBD2 | TGTGCCACCAGTGAACCCTATAGCGGGAACAATGAGCAGTTCTTC | CATSEPYSGNNEQFF
TRBJ2-7 | TRBV10-2 | - | TRBD2 | TGCGCCAGCAGTGTGGGAGGGACTAAACGCTACGAGCAGTACTTC | CASSVGGTKRYEQYF
TRBJ2-2 | TRBV2 | - | TRBD2 | TGTGCCAGCAGTAGGACTAGCGGGGTCACCGGGGAGCTGTTTTTT | CASSRTSGVTGELFF
TRBJ2-7 | TRBV5-1 | once | - | TGCGCCAGCAGCAGGGGGAACGAGCAGTACTTC | CASSRGNEQYF
TRBJ2-5 | TRBV24-1 | once | TRBD2 | TGTGCCACCAGTGACACGAGGACTAGCGGGAGGGCTCAGTCGGCCCAGTACTTC | CATSDTRTSGRAQSAQYF
TRBJ1-2 | TRBV14 | - | - | TGTGCCAGCAGCCAAGAGTGGCCAAATTACTATGGCTACACCTTC | CASSQEWPNYYGYTF
TRBJ1-4 | TRBV7-9 | - | TRBD1 | TGTGCCAGCAGCTTCCGGACAGGGGGCCATGAAAAACTGTTTTTT | CASSFRTGGHEKLFF
TRBJ1-2 | TRBV6-5 | - | - | TGTGCCAGCAGAGGACAGAGCACCTATGGCTACACCTTC | CASRGQSTYGYTF
TRBJ1-3 | TRBV7-9 | few | TRBD1 | TGTGCCAGCAGCCGGGGACAGGCTGGAAACACCATATATTTT | CASSRGQAGNTIYF
TRBJ2-1 | TRBV5-1 | - | TRBD2 | TGCGCCAGCAGTACCGGGACTAGCGGGTACAATGAGCAGTTCTTC | CASSTGTSGYNEQFF
TRBJ2-2 | TRBV28 | - | - | TGTGCCAGCAGTTTAGGGCAATTCACCGGGGAGCTGTTTTTT | CASSLGQFTGELFF
TRBJ1-2 | TRBV6-5 | - | - | TGTGCCAGCAGTTACCGGGAGTCCCTCCTCACCTTC | CASSYRESLLTF
TRBJ2-3 | TRBV19 | - | - | TGTGCCAGCCGGACTATGGAGGCGCAGTATTTT | CASRTMEAQYF
TRBJ1-5 | TRBV30 | once | TRBD1 | TGTGCCTGGTGGAACTGGGACAGGTCCTCAAGGAGCAATCAGCCCCAGCATTTT | CAWWNWDRSSRSNQPQHF
TRBJ1-2 | TRBV5-4 | - | TRBD1 | TGTGCCAGCAGTCTTGGACAGGGGTCAAACTATGGCTACACCTTC | CASSLGQGSNYGYTF
TRBJ1-5 | TRBV3-1/TRBV3-2 | - | TRBD1 | TGTGCCAGCAGCCTGGGGACAGCCAATCAGCCCCAGCATTTT | CASSLGTANQPQHF
TRBJ1-1 | TRBV29-1 | - | - | TGCAGCGCACAACAGGGAGTGAACACTGAAGCTTTCTTT | CSAQQGVNTEAFF
TRBJ2-4 | TRBV4-1 | - | - | TGCGCCAGCAGCCAAGAAGCTAGTCGGATTGCCAAAAACATTCAGTACTTC | CASSQEASRIAKNIQYF
TRBJ1-4 | TRBV6-5 | - | - | TGTGCCAGCAGTTACGGGGAGGGGCATGAAAAACTGTTTTTT | CASSYGEGHEKLFF
TRBJ1-1 | TRBV7-9 | - | TRBD1 | TGTGCCAGCAGCCCTAGACAGGGGAACACTGAAGCTTTCTTT | CASSPRQGNTEAFF
TRBJ2-2 | TRBV15 | - | - | TGTGCCACCAGCAGTCTTACCGAAGTACTAGCATACACCGGGGAGCTGTTTTTT | CATSSLTEVLAYTGELFF
TRBJ2-2 | TRBV6-5 | - | TRBD2 | TGTGCCAGCAATCGGGGGGACGGGGAGCTGTTTTTT | CASNRGDGELFF
TRBJ1-4 | TRBV9 | - | - | TGTGCCAGCAGCGGCGGACTAAATGAAAAACTGTTTTTT | CASSGGLNEKLFF
TRBJ2-1 | TRBV21-1 | - | - | TGTGCCAGCAGCAAATTTGGACTAGGGGGCTACAATGAGCAGTTCTTC | CASSKFGLGGYNEQFF
TRBJ2-2 | TRBV7-2 | few | TRBD2 | TGTGCCAGCAGCTCCTCTGGGGCGGGAGGGGGGAGAACCACCGGGGAGCTGTTTTTT | CASSSSGAGGGRTTGELFF
TRBJ1-3 | TRBV28 | - | - | TGTGCCAGCAGTTTATTTGGCTGGGAGAAGCCCTCCTCTGGAAACACCATATATTTT | CASSLFGWEKPSSGNTIYF
TRBJ1-1 | TRBV28 | - | - | TGTGCCAGCAGTTTAGAGGCGCGCACTGAAGCTTTCTTT | CASSLEARTEAFF